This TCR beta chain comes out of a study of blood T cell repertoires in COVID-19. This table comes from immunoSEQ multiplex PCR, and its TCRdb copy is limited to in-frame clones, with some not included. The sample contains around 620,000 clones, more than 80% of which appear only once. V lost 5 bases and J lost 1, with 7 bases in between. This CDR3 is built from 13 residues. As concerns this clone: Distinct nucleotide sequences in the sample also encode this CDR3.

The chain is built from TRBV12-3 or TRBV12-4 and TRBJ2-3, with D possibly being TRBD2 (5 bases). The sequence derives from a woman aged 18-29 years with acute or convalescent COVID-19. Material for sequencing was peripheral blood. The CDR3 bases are TGTGCCAGCAGTCCCGGGGGCACAGATACGCAGTATTTT. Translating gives CASSPGGTDTQYF.